This entry describes one TCR beta chain. Its target is not known. V lost 3 bases and J 2 bases, leaving 9 bases between the germline ends. Germline V lookup: CDR1 SQVTM, CDR2 ANQGSEA. This CDR3 has 13 amino acids. A second about 6 to 11 cycle PCR used barcoded and J-beta primers. In TCRdb, the 5' RACE reads were re-called with MiXCR into one record per CDR3 protein. The sample lists around 820,000 distinct CDR3 sequences, roughly 25% occurring once. This entry is derived from a study of blood T cells in healthy people across ages. Study-wide results and limits: Across the age range, TCR beta diversity per million T cells fell in a roughly linear way.

These data are also associated with another study on T cells of mothers and their children. From that second work: Slightly, though not significantly, more overlap was seen in related than in unrelated mother-child pairs.

The V call is TRBV29-1, the J call TRBJ2-3; the D gene is possibly TRBD2 (5 bases). The receptor's source is a boy between 10 and 17 years old in good health. Material: blood. The CDR3 nucleotides read TGCAGCGTTGACCAGCGGCTCACAGATACGCAGTATTTT. Protein sequence: CSVDQRLTDTQYF.